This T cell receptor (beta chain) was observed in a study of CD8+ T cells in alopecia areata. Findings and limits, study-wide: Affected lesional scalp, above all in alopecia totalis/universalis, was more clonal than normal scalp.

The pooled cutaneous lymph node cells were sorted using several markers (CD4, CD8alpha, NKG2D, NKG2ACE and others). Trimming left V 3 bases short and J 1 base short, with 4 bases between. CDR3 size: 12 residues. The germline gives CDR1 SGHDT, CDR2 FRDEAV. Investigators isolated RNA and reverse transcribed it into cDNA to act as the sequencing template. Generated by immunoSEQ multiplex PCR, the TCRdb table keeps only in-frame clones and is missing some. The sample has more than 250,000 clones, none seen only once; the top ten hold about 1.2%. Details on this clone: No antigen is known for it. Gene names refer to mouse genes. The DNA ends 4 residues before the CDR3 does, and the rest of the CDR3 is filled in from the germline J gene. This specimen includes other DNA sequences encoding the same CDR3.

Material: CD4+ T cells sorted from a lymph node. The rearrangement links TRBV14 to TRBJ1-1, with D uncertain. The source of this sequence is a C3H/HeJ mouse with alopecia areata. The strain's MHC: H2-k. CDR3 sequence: CASSSGNTEVFF. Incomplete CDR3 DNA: TGTGCCAGCAGTTCAGGGAACACA.